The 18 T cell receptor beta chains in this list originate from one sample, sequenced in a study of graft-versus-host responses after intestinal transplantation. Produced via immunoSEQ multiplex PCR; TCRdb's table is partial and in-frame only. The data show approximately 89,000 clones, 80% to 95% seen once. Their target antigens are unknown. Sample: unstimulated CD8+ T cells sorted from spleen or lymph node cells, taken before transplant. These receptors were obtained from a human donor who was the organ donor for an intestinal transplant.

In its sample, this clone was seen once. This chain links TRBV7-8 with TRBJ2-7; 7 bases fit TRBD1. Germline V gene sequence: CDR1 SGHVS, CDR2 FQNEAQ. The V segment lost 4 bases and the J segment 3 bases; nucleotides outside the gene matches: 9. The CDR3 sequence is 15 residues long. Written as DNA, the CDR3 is TGTGCCAGCAGCTCTTTACAGGGGCCCCACTACGAGCAGTACTTC. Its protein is CASSSLQGPHYEQYF.

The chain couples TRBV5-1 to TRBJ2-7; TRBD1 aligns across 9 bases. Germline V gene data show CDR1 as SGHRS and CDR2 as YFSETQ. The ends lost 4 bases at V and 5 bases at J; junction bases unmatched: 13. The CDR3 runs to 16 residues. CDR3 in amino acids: CASSAHPGQGRNEQYF. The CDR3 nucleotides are TGCGCCAGCAGCGCCCACCCGGGACAGGGTCGGAACGAGCAGTACTTC. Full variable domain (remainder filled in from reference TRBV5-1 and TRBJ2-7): KAGVTQTPRYLIKTRGQQVTLSCSPISGHRSVSWYQQTPGQGLQFLFEYFSETQRNKGNFPGRFSGRQFSNSRSEMNVSTLELGDSALYLCASSAHPGQGRNEQYFGPGTRLTVT.

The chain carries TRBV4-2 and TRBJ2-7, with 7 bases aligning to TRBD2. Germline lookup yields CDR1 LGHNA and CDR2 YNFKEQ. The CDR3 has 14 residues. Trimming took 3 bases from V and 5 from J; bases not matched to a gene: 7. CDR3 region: CASSQGGSPHEQYF. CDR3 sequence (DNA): TGTGCCAGCAGCCAGGGAGGGTCGCCCCACGAGCAGTACTTC.

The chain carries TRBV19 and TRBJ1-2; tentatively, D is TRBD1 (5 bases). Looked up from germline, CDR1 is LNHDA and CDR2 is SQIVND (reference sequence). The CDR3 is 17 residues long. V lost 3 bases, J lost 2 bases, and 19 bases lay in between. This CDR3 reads CASSILGDWEGNYGYTF. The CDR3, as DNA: TGTGCCAGTAGTATTCTTGGGGACTGGGAAGGAAACTATGGCTACACCTTC.

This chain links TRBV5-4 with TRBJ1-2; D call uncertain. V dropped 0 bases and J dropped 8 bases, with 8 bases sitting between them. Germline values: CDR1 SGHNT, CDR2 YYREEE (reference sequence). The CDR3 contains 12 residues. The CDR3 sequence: CASSLGEMGYTF. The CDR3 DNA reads TGTGCCAGCAGCTTGGGGGAGATGGGCTACACCTTC.

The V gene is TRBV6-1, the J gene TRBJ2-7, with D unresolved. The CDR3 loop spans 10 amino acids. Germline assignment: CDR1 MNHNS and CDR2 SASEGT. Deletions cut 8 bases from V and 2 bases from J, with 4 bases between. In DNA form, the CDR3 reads TGTGCCAGCGGGCCCTACGAGCAGTACTTC. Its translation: CASGPYEQYF.

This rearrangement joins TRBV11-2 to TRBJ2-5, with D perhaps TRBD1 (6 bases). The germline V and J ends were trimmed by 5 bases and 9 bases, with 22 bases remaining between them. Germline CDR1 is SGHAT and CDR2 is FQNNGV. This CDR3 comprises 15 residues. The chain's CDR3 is CASSLIVGHLAAQYF. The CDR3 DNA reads TGTGCCAGCAGCCTCATCGTGGGACATCTCGCGGCCCAGTACTTC.

In DNA form, the CDR3 reads TGCACCAGCAGCCAAGAGAGGGGGAGCAATCAGCCCCAGCATTTT. It yields the protein CTSSQERGSNQPQHF. This chain links TRBV1 with TRBJ1-5; TRBD1 is taken as the D call from the table, unchecked against the DNA. TRBV1 is assigned pseudogene status. The CDR3 consists of 15 residues.

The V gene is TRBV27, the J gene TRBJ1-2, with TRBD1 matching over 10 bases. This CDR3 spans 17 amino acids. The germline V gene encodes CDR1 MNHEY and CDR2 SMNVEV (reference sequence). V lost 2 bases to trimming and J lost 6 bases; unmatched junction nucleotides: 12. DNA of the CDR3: TGTGCCAGCAGTTTAGGCCCCGGGACAGGGGAGGGGAATGGCTACACCTTC. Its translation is CASSLGPGTGEGNGYTF.

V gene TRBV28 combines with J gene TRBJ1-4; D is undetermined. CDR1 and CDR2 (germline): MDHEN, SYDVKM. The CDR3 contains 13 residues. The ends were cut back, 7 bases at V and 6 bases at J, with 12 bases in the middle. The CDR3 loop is CASTTLYDEKLFF. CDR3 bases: TGTGCCAGCACTACCCTATACGATGAAAAACTGTTTTTT. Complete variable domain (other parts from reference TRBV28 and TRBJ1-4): DVKVTQSSRYLVKRTGEKVFLECVQDMDHENMFWYRQDPGLGLRLIYFSYDVKMKEKGDIPEGYSVSREKKERFSLILESASTNQTSMYLCASTTLYDEKLFFGSGTQLSVL.

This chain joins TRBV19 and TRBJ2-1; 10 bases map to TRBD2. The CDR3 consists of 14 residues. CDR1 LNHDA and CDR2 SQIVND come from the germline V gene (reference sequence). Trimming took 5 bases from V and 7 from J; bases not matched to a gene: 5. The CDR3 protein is CASSGPSGSNEQFF. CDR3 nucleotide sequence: TGTGCCAGTAGTGGGCCTAGCGGGAGTAATGAGCAGTTCTTC.

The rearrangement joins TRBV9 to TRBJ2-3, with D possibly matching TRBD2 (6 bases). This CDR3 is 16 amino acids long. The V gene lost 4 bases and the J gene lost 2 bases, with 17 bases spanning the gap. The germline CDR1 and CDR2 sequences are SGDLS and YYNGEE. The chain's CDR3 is CASSNATSWPTDTQYF. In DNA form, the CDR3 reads TGTGCCAGCAGCAACGCGACTAGTTGGCCCACAGATACGCAGTATTTT.

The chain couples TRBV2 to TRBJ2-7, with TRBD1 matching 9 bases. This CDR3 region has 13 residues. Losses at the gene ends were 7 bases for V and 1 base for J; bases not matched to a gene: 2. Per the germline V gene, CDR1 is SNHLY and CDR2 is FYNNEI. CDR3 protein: CASMGQGSYEQYF. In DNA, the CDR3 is TGTGCCAGCATGGGACAGGGTTCCTACGAGCAGTACTTC.

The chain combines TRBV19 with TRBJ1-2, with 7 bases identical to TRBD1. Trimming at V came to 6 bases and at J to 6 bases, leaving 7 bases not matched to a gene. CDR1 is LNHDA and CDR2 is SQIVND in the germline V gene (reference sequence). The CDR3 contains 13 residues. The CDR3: CASRGTVIDGYTF. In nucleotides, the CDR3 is TGTGCCAGTAGAGGGACAGTAATCGATGGCTACACCTTC.

The CDR3 sequence: CASSQGLAGREQYF. The DNA of the CDR3 is TGCGCCAGCAGCCAAGGCCTAGCGGGACGCGAGCAGTACTTC. V gene TRBV4-1 combines with J gene TRBJ2-7, with 9 bases aligning to TRBD2. Germline values: CDR1 MGHRA, CDR2 YSYEKL. V lost 1 base and J lost 6; bases outside the gene matches: 4. This CDR3 has 14 amino acids.

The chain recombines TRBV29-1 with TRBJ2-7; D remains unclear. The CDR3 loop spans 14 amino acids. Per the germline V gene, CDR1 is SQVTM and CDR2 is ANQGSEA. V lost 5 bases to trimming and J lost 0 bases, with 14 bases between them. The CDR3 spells CSVTGLKSSYEQYF. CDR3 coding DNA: TGCAGCGTTACCGGGTTGAAAAGCTCCTACGAGCAGTACTTC.

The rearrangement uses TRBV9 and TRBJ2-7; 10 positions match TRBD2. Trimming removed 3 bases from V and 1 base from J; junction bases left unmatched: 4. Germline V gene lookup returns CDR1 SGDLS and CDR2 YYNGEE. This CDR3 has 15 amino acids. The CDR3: CASSEGLADSYEQYF. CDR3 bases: TGTGCCAGCAGCGAAGGACTAGCGGATTCCTACGAGCAGTACTTC.

The CDR3 sequence: CASSPPPSNEQFF. The CDR3 region has the DNA TGTGCCAGCAGCCCTCCCCCGTCGAATGAGCAGTTCTTC. The chain combines TRBV11-2 with TRBJ2-1; no clear D. V was pared by 5 bases and J by 7 bases, with 12 bases between. Germline V gene lookup returns CDR1 SGHAT and CDR2 FQNNGV. CDR3 length: 13 amino acids.